The 11 T cell receptor beta chains below come from one sample, sequenced in a study of human T cells and chemical hapten exposure. Each CDR3 protein is one row after TCRdb ran MiXCR on the RACE reads. The sample holds over 85,000 distinct CDR3 sequences; 9.3% are singletons and the top ten take 2% to 2.5%. Stated time point: patch test 2, 6 weeks after DPC sensitization. The treatment here: therapeutic diphenylcyclopropenone sensitization with weekly scalp DPC. Material: whole blood, obtained in connection with sensitization to the hapten diphenylcyclopropenone (DPC). These receptors all come from a woman between 35 and 50 years old with alopecia areata. Some clones in this sample may be carry-over from other donors' samples.

The sample holds a few counts of this clonotype. The genes are TRBV5-1 and TRBJ1-1, with D unresolved. CDR3 length: 16 residues. V was cut by 3 bases and J by 2 bases, with 17 bases left in between. Germline V gives CDR1 SGHRS, CDR2 YFSETQ. The chain's CDR3 is CASSSQTGHLNTEAFF. In DNA, the CDR3 is TGCGCCAGCAGCTCCCAAACCGGGCATTTAAACACTGAAGCTTTCTTT.

The chain has TRBV10-1 and TRBJ2-3; TRBD2 might be the D (5 bases). V was pared by 8 bases and J by 6 bases, with 24 bases between. The germline CDR1 and CDR2 sequences are WNHNN and SYGVQD (reference sequence). CDR3 length: 16 amino acids. In nucleotides, the CDR3 is TGCGCCAGCGGAAAGGCCCCCGAGGAACCGGGGGATACGCAGTATTTT. This codes for CASGKAPEEPGDTQYF.

This clonotype was recorded at least ten times. This sequence joins TRBV20-1 and TRBJ1-5, with 10 positions matching TRBD1. The germline V gene has CDR1 DFQATT and CDR2 SNEGSKA (reference sequence). This CDR3 is built from 15 residues. J lost 3 bases, V lost 5 bases, and 7 bases had no gene match. The CDR3, as DNA: TGCAGTGCTCAACAGGACAGGGGGTACAATCAGCCCCAGCATTTT. This codes for CSAQQDRGYNQPQHF.

This clonotype was recorded at least ten times. The J gene is TRBJ2-2, the V gene TRBV13, with no clear D. The germline gives CDR1 PRHDT, CDR2 FYEKMQ (reference sequence). CDR3 size: 14 residues. V dropped 2 bases and J dropped 7 bases, with 11 bases sitting between them. CDR3 coding DNA: TGTGCCAGCAGCTTAAGACTCCAGGACGGGGAGCTGTTTTTT. It codes for CASSLRLQDGELFF.

This clonotype was seen many times. This rearrangement joins TRBV7-8 to TRBJ1-5, with D perhaps TRBD1 (5 bases). This CDR3 spans 15 amino acids. The ends were cut back, 6 bases at V and 2 bases at J, with 14 bases in the middle. Germline CDR1 reads SGHVS; CDR2 reads FQNEAQ. CDR3 DNA sequence: TGTGCCAGCAGTGGGCAGGGATTAGGCAATCAGCCCCAGCATTTT. It yields the protein CASSGQGLGNQPQHF. The variable domain in full, completed from reference TRBV7-8 and TRBJ1-5, reads GAGVSQSPRYKVAKRGQDVALRCDPISGHVSLFWYQQALGQGPEFLTYFQNEAQLDKSGLPSDRFFAERPEGSVSTLKIQRTQQEDSAVYLCASSGQGLGNQPQHFGDGTRLSIL.

This clonotype occurred many times. The chain recombines TRBV2 with TRBJ2-1; 8 positions match TRBD2. The junction had 2 bases not matched to a gene; V was cut back by 6 bases and J by 4 bases. In germline, CDR1 is SNHLY, CDR2 FYNNEI. CDR3 length: 13 amino acids. CDR3 amino acids: CASRASGYNEQFF. DNA of the CDR3: TGTGCCAGCAGGGCTAGCGGGTACAATGAGCAGTTCTTC.

CDR3 region: CASLDRGLGEAFF. The CDR3 bases are TGTGCCAGCCTTGACAGGGGGCTTGGAGAAGCTTTCTTT. The V and J genes are TRBV28 and TRBJ1-1; TRBD1 matches 10 bases. V dropped 8 bases and J dropped 8; count of bases not matched to a gene: 8. CDR3 length: 13 residues. CDR1 is MDHEN, CDR2 SYDVKM, per germline.

This clonotype was observed at least ten times. The rearrangement uses TRBV6-2 or TRBV6-3 and TRBJ2-7; D uncertain. Germline V gene lookup returns CDR1 MNHEY and CDR2 SVGEGT. V was trimmed by 5 bases and J by 7 bases, leaving 12 bases between them. The CDR3 is made up of 12 amino acids. The CDR3 loop is CASSPTDEEQYF. The CDR3 DNA follows: TGTGCCAGCAGTCCAACTGACGAAGAGCAGTACTTC.

This clonotype has only a few counts. This chain links TRBV9 with TRBJ1-2; 7 positions agree with TRBD1. The CDR3 length is 15 residues. The V and J ends lost 4 bases and 5 bases, in that order; junction bases with no gene match: 11. Germline CDR1 reads SGDLS; CDR2 reads YYNGEE. The CDR3 reads CASSPGQATVYGYTF. In DNA form, the CDR3 reads TGTGCCAGCAGCCCAGGACAGGCGACGGTTTATGGCTACACCTTC.

The J gene is TRBJ2-1, the V gene TRBV7-8; the D gene is possibly TRBD1 (6 bases). V was trimmed by 3 bases and J by 7 bases, leaving 13 bases between them. The CDR3 covers 14 residues. The germline CDR1 and CDR2 sequences are SGHVS and FQNEAQ. CDR3 sequence (DNA): TGTGCCAGCAGCTTCGACAGGAGTAGAAATGAGCAGTTCTTC. Protein: CASSFDRSRNEQFF.

The rearrangement joins TRBV7-9 to TRBJ2-7; D unresolved. The V end lost 3 bases, the J end lost 2 bases, and 17 bases lay between the germline ends. Germline V gene lookup returns CDR1 SEHNR and CDR2 FQNEAQ (reference sequence). The CDR3 is made up of 16 amino acids. DNA for the CDR3: TGTGCCAGCAGCTTGGAAGGGAACGTTTTTCCCTACGAGCAGTACTTC. It is translated as CASSLEGNVFPYEQYF.